This T cell receptor beta chain was identified in a study of blood T cell repertoires in COVID-19. Original analysis: Nucleated cell number was recorded as an estimate derived from reference gene primer amplification. Method: immunoSEQ multiplex PCR; TCRdb's copy keeps in-frame clones and lacks some. V, J and clone size derive from that table, while D and trimming were established from the DNA sequence. The sample carries under 85,000 clones, approximately 80% recorded once. The origin of this receptor is a man between 25 and 39 years old with COVID-19, enrolled during active disease. Specimen: peripheral blood.

CDR3 protein: CASSLNPGGNYGYTF. DNA for the CDR3: TGTGCCAGCAGCTTGAACCCGGGAGGCAACTATGGCTACACCTTC. The chain uses TRBV5-6 and TRBJ1-2; D gene unclear. V was shortened by 1 base and J by 2 bases, with 12 bases between the two germline ends. CDR3 length: 15 residues. Germline V gene lookup returns CDR1 SGHDT and CDR2 YYEEEE.